The 7 T cell receptor beta chains below all came from one sample that was sequenced in a study of cytomegalovirus exposure and HLA in healthy donors. TCRdb's table, derived via immunoSEQ multiplex PCR, lists solely in-frame clones and lacks some. Of about 170,000 clones detected, around 88% appear once; the ten largest clones hold about 2.2%. The sequenced material came from PBMCs. All receptors derive from a woman aged 18-29 years in good health and CMV-seronegative.

The genes are TRBV7-6 and TRBJ1-6, with 8 bases matching TRBD1. After removal of 0 bases from V and 2 bases from J, the junction contained 9 bases not matched to a gene. Germline loops: CDR1 SGHVS, CDR2 FNYEAQ. CDR3 length: 19 amino acids. CDR3 nucleotides: TGTGCCAGCAGCTTAGCGCCAAGTTCAGGGGGCACCTATAATTCACCCCTCCACTTT. Its protein product is CASSLAPSSGGTYNSPLHF.

This clone appeared once. This chain connects TRBV5-4 to TRBJ1-2; no definite D call. The V and J ends lost 8 bases and 4 bases respectively, with 21 bases between them. In germline, CDR1 is SGHNT, CDR2 YYREEE (reference sequence). This CDR3 is 15 amino acids long. The CDR3 region is CARGGSPDGIYGYTF. Here the CDR3 DNA reads TGTGCCAGAGGAGGATCCCCCGACGGGATCTATGGCTACACCTTC.

The chain is built from TRBV5-5 and TRBJ2-7, with 12 bases aligning to TRBD1. The germline V gene encodes CDR1 SGHKS and CDR2 YYEKEE (reference sequence). This CDR3 is built from 14 residues. Trimming at V came to 6 bases and at J to 5 bases, leaving 6 bases not matched to a gene. CDR3 sequence: CASTPGTGGDEQYF. The CDR3 nucleotides read TGTGCCAGCACCCCCGGGACAGGGGGCGACGAGCAGTACTTC.

The chain employs TRBV2 and TRBJ1-5, with TRBD1 identical over 7 bases. The J segment lost 5 bases and the V segment lost 5 bases, leaving 6 bases of the junction unmatched. Germline loops: CDR1 SNHLY, CDR2 FYNNEI. The CDR3 covers 14 residues. In DNA, the CDR3 is TGTGCCAGCAGTCCACAGGGGAAGCATCAGCCCCAGCATTTT. Its translation: CASSPQGKHQPQHF.

V and J are TRBV18 and TRBJ2-5; tentatively, D is TRBD2 (5 bases). The CDR3 spans 14 residues. Trimming removed 6 bases at V and 5 bases at J, with 16 bases between. Per the germline V gene, CDR1 is KGHSH and CDR2 is LQKENI. CDR3 protein: CASSLTATSETQYF. The CDR3 DNA is TGTGCCAGCTCCCTCACGGCAACTAGTGAGACCCAGTACTTC.

The chain carries TRBV7-6 and TRBJ2-5; 7 nucleotides align to TRBD1. V trimming: 4 bases; J trimming: 2 bases; junction bases outside the gene matches: 4. The CDR3 is made up of 14 amino acids. Germline V gene data show CDR1 as SGHVS and CDR2 as FNYEAQ. CDR3 sequence: CASSSTGAQETQYF. CDR3 nucleotides: TGTGCCAGCAGCTCCACAGGGGCTCAAGAGACCCAGTACTTC.

This clone has only one observation. J is TRBJ2-5 and V is TRBV7-9, with 11 bases that match TRBD2. V gave up 11 bases and J gave up 5 bases; unmatched junction bases: 10. The CDR3 length is 14 residues. The germline V gene encodes CDR1 SEHNR and CDR2 FQNEAQ (reference sequence). CDR3 loop: CAGCSGGALETQYF. The CDR3 DNA sequence: TGTGCCGGATGTAGCGGGGGGGCCTTGGAGACCCAGTACTTC.